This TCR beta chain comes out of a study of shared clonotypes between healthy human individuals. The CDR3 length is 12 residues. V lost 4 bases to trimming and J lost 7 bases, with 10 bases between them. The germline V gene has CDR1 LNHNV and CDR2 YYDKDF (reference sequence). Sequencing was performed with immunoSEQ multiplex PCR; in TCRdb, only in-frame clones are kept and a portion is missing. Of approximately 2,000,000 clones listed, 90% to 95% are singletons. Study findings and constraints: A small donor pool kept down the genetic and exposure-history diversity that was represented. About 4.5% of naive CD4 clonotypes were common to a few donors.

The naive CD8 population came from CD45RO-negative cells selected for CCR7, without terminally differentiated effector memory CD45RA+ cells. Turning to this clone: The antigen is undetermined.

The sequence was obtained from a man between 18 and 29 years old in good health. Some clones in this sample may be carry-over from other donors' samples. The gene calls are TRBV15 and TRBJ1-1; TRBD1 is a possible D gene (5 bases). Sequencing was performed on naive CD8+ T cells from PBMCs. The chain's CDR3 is CATSIGTGEAFF. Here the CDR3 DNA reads TGTGCCACCAGCATAGGGACCGGTGAAGCTTTCTTT.